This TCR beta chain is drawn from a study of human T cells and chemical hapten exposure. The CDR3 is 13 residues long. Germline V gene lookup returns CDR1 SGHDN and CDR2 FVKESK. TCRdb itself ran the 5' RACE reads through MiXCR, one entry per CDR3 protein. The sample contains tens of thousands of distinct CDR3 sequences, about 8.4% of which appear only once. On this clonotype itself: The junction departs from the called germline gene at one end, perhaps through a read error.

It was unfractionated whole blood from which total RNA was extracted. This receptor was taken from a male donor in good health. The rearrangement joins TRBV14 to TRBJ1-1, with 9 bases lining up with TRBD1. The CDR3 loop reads CDSRDRVNTEAFF. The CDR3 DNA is TGTGACAGCAGGGACAGGGTGAACACTGAAGCTTTCTTT. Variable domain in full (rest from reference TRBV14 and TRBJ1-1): EAGVTQFPSHSVIEKGQTVTLRCDPISGHDNLYWYRRVMGKEIKFLLHFVKESKQDESGMPNNRFLAERTGGTYSTLKVQPAELEDSGVYFCDSRDRVNTEAFFGQGTRLTVV.